A selection of T cell receptor beta chains follows, all from one sample in a study of blood T cell repertoires in COVID-19. The protocol was immunoSEQ multiplex PCR, while the TCRdb copy is restricted to in-frame clones and leaves out a portion. Among around 250,000 clones, 86% were seen once, and the ten largest hold roughly 4%. Sequencing was carried out using peripheral blood. Receptors originate from a young man with active or convalescent COVID-19. The CDR3 runs from the conserved cysteine through the conserved F or W. D genes are given only for firm matches. Size is omitted from some rows. Given values are once, few, many or a class for expanded clones.

cdr3_nt: TGTGCCAGCAGCCAAGTTGTACGGGAGGGCCCCAACAATGAGCAGTTCTTC
cdr3_aa: CASSQVVREGPNNEQFF
j_call: TRBJ2-1
d_call: TRBD2
v_call: TRBV4-2
clone_size: .

cdr3_nt: TGCGCCAGCAGCTGGGCTGGAGCGGGCACAGATACGCAGTATTTT
cdr3_aa: CASSWAGAGTDTQYF
j_call: TRBJ2-3
d_call: .
v_call: TRBV5-1
clone_size: .

cdr3_nt: TGTGCCAGCAGCTTAGGGGGACAGGGTCGGTACGAGCAGTACTTC
cdr3_aa: CASSLGGQGRYEQYF
j_call: TRBJ2-7
d_call: TRBD1
v_call: TRBV7-2
clone_size: .

cdr3_nt: TGTGCCAGCAGTGAACGGGGTAAGGGGGAATTGGCCCAGCATTTT
cdr3_aa: CASSERGKGELAQHF
j_call: TRBJ1-5
d_call: .
v_call: TRBV6-1
clone_size: few

cdr3_nt: TGTGCCAGCAGTGGGACAGGGGTTCAGCCCCAGCATTTT
cdr3_aa: CASSGTGVQPQHF
j_call: TRBJ1-5
d_call: TRBD1
v_call: TRBV12-3/TRBV12-4
clone_size: many

cdr3_nt: TGTGCCAGCAGAAGGACTAGCGGAAACTACGAGCAGTACTTC
cdr3_aa: CASRRTSGNYEQYF
j_call: TRBJ2-7
d_call: TRBD2
v_call: TRBV6-5
clone_size: .

cdr3_nt: TGTGCCAGCAGCCCGGGGGGGGATACGCAGTATTTT
cdr3_aa: CASSPGGDTQYF
j_call: TRBJ2-3
d_call: TRBD2
v_call: TRBV5-4
clone_size: .

cdr3_nt: TGTGCCAGCAGCGTACCACAGTATAATTCACCCCTCCACTTT
cdr3_aa: CASSVPQYNSPLHF
j_call: TRBJ1-6
d_call: .
v_call: TRBV9
clone_size: .

cdr3_nt: TGTGCCAGCAGCCCTACCGCGGTAGCGGGACAAGAGACCCAGTACTTC
cdr3_aa: CASSPTAVAGQETQYF
j_call: TRBJ2-5
d_call: TRBD2
v_call: TRBV7-2
clone_size: .

cdr3_nt: TGTGCCAGCAGGGACAGCCTGACCCCATATGGCTACACCTTC
cdr3_aa: CASRDSLTPYGYTF
j_call: TRBJ1-2
d_call: .
v_call: TRBV6-5
clone_size: .

cdr3_nt: TGTGCCACCAGTGGAGGACAGGGACCCTATGGCTACACCTTC
cdr3_aa: CATSGGQGPYGYTF
j_call: TRBJ1-2
d_call: TRBD1
v_call: TRBV24-1
clone_size: once

cdr3_nt: TGTGCCAGCAGTTACGCGTATAGTAGCACAGATACGCAGTATTTT
cdr3_aa: CASSYAYSSTDTQYF
j_call: TRBJ2-3
d_call: .
v_call: TRBV6-5
clone_size: once

cdr3_nt: TGTGCCAGCAGCGGGTTCCCAACAGGGGACACTGAAGCTTTCTTT
cdr3_aa: CASSGFPTGDTEAFF
j_call: TRBJ1-1
d_call: TRBD1
v_call: TRBV5-4
clone_size: once

cdr3_nt: TGCGCCAGCAGCATCGACAGGGATGGCTACACCTTC
cdr3_aa: CASSIDRDGYTF
j_call: TRBJ1-2
d_call: TRBD1
v_call: TRBV5-1
clone_size: .

cdr3_nt: TGTGCCAGCAGGACTACAGGGGGCTCTGGCTACACCTTC
cdr3_aa: CASRTTGGSGYTF
j_call: TRBJ1-2
d_call: TRBD1
v_call: TRBV11-2
clone_size: few

cdr3_nt: TGTGCCAGTAGTACGTCCGGGACAGGGGGCCAGCCCCAGCATTTT
cdr3_aa: CASSTSGTGGQPQHF
j_call: TRBJ1-5
d_call: TRBD1
v_call: TRBV19
clone_size: once